The 30 T cell receptor beta chains below come from one sample, sequenced in a study of T cell repertoires in cytomegalovirus infection. Antigen specificity for these receptors is unknown. In TCRdb, the reads were re-called with MiXCR into one record per CDR3 protein. Of about 330,000 distinct CDR3 sequences listed, about a third are singletons. This sample comprised cultured PBMCs, obtained from culture after CMV antigen stimulation. These receptors all stem from a human donor in good health (CMV status not recorded). Some clones in this sample may be carry-over from other donors' samples.

This clonotype was detected only a few times. V is TRBV11-2 and J is TRBJ2-3; the D is unclear. The germline CDR1 and CDR2 sequences are SGHAT and FQNNGV. This CDR3 is 15 amino acids long. Between the trimmed V and J ends, which lost 5 bases and 1 base, there was a span of 13 bases. CDR3 coding DNA: TGTGCCAGCAGCCCCGGAAAGAAAGGCACAGATACGCAGTATTTT. It specifies CASSPGKKGTDTQYF.

The chain uses TRBV20-1 and TRBJ1-2; D remains unclear. The germline V and J ends were trimmed by 3 bases and 4 bases, with 12 bases remaining between them. Germline CDR1 and CDR2: DFQATT and SNEGSKA (reference sequence). CDR3 size: 13 residues. As DNA, the CDR3 is TGCAGTGCTAGGGAACAGCCGTTCTATGGCTACACCTTC. Its protein product is CSAREQPFYGYTF.

This clonotype was counted a few times. The chain combines TRBV7-2 with TRBJ2-7; weak D call: TRBD1 (5 bases). Between the trimmed V and J ends, which lost 8 bases and 1 base, there was a span of 15 bases. Germline lookup yields CDR1 SGHTA and CDR2 FQGNSA. This CDR3 has 14 amino acids. This chain's CDR3 is CASAKQTGSYEQYF. CDR3 nucleotides: TGTGCCAGCGCGAAACAAACAGGTTCCTACGAGCAGTACTTC.

This clonotype was seen a handful of times. CDR3 protein: CASSEFEYNEQFF. The CDR3 coding sequence is TGTGCCAGCAGTGAGTTTGAGTACAATGAGCAGTTCTTC. The chain employs TRBV25-1 and TRBJ2-1; D is ambiguous. Per germline, CDR1 MGHDK and CDR2 SYGVNS. Deletions cut 3 bases from V and 4 bases from J, with 7 bases between. The CDR3 is 13 amino acids.

The chain joins TRBV27 to TRBJ2-1; 7 nucleotides agree with TRBD2. The V gene end was trimmed by 2 bases and the J gene end by 4 bases; junction bases not matched to a gene: 8. This CDR3 region has 16 residues. Germline V gene sequence: CDR1 MNHEY, CDR2 SMNVEV (reference sequence). The CDR3 DNA reads as TGTGCCAGCAGTTTAGGTGGGGACTATTCTTACAATGAGCAGTTCTTC. Its protein is CASSLGGDYSYNEQFF.

This chain links TRBV7-9 with TRBJ2-1, with D perhaps matching TRBD1 (5 bases). The germline V gene has CDR1 SEHNR and CDR2 FQNEAQ (reference sequence). Trimming pared 7 bases from V and 9 bases from J, leaving 16 bases between. There are 13 residues in the CDR3. The CDR3 spells CASTGRPHPEQFF. The CDR3 nucleotides are TGTGCCAGCACAGGGCGCCCCCACCCTGAGCAGTTCTTC.

J is TRBJ2-2 and V is TRBV7-8, with TRBD2 as a possible D gene (6 bases). Deletions cut 5 bases from V and 5 bases from J, with 21 bases between. The germline V gene has CDR1 SGHVS and CDR2 FQNEAQ. CDR3 length equals 17 residues. CDR3 DNA sequence: TGTGCCAGCAGCCCTCCTCGGACTTGGGGGGAGACCGGGGAGCTGTTTTTT. Translated: CASSPPRTWGETGELFF.

The chain has TRBV7-9 and TRBJ1-1; TRBD1 matches 9 bases. The CDR3 has 19 residues. Unmatched junction bases numbered 22, after V lost 9 bases and J lost 2 bases. In germline, CDR1 is SEHNR, CDR2 FQNEAQ (reference sequence). This chain's CDR3 is CARSIGVRDREKNNTEAFF. In nucleotides, the CDR3 is TGTGCCAGGTCGATCGGGGTCCGGGACAGGGAGAAAAATAACACTGAAGCTTTCTTT.

The rearrangement uses TRBV4-1 and TRBJ2-4; D gene ambiguous. The germline V gene encodes CDR1 MGHRA and CDR2 YSYEKL. The CDR3 extends over 17 amino acids. V lost 0 bases to trimming and J lost 1 base, with 13 bases between them. The CDR3 protein is CASSQDSHPGAKNIQYF. CDR3 coding DNA: TGCGCCAGCAGCCAAGATTCGCACCCTGGGGCCAAAAACATTCAGTACTTC.

This clonotype was counted only a few times. The V call is TRBV12-3 or TRBV12-4, the J call TRBJ2-4; 7 nucleotides align to TRBD1. The CDR3 loop spans 13 amino acids. J gave up 6 bases and V 7 bases, and 6 bases lay outside the gene matches. Here the CDR3 reads CASTRGQLNIQYF. Written as DNA, the CDR3 is TGTGCCAGCACTAGGGGACAGCTAAACATTCAGTACTTC.

This clonotype occurred a few times. The chain recombines TRBV5-4 with TRBJ2-1; D is possibly TRBD1 or TRBD2 (5 bases each). Between the trimmed V and J ends, which lost 4 bases and 7 bases, there was a span of 18 bases. This CDR3 is built from 15 residues. The V gene's germline CDR1 is SGHNT and CDR2 YYREEE (reference sequence). Here the CDR3 reads CASSTGTDASNEQFF. In DNA form, the CDR3 reads TGTGCCAGCAGCACTGGGACGGACGCCTCAAATGAGCAGTTCTTC.

The gene calls are TRBV5-1 and TRBJ2-3; D remains ambiguous. Germline V gives CDR1 SGHRS, CDR2 YFSETQ. Trimming took 4 bases from V and 5 from J, leaving 8 bases between them. The CDR3 covers 12 residues. CDR3 sequence reads: CASSGTLDTQYF. The CDR3 nucleotides read TGCGCCAGCAGCGGAACGTTAGATACGCAGTATTTT.

This sequence joins TRBV20-1 and TRBJ2-1; no definite D call. V was pared by 5 bases and J by 7 bases, with 15 bases between. The CDR3 runs 13 residues. Germline CDR1 and CDR2: DFQATT and SNEGSKA (reference sequence). The DNA for the CDR3 is TGCAGTGCTCCCTTCTTAGGAGAAAATGAGCAGTTCTTC. It specifies CSAPFLGENEQFF.

The V and J genes are TRBV6-5 and TRBJ2-7, with D uncertain. V was trimmed by 8 bases and J by 5 bases, leaving 28 bases between them. The CDR3 consists of 17 residues. CDR1 is MNHEY and CDR2 is SVGAGI in the germline V gene. DNA for the CDR3: TGTGCCAGCGGGGAAAAGCAGGAGCCCTCCGGGCCCAACGAGCAGTACGTC. As protein: CASGEKQEPSGPNEQYV.

This clonotype has only a few counts. The chain recombines TRBV5-6 with TRBJ1-5; 8 bases fit TRBD1. This CDR3 region has 16 residues. Germline V gene lookup returns CDR1 SGHDT and CDR2 YYEEEE. V lost 0 bases, J lost 2 bases, and 4 bases stayed unmatched. The CDR3 nucleotides read TGTGCCAGCAGCTTGGTTGGACAGGGCGGCAATCAGCCCCAGCATTTT. Protein sequence: CASSLVGQGGNQPQHF. The complete variable domain, with remaining parts taken from reference TRBV5-6 and TRBJ1-5, reads DAGVTQSPTHLIKTRGQQVTLRCSPKSGHDTVSWYQQALGQGPQFIFQYYEEEERQRGNFPDRFSGHQFPNYSSELNVNALLLGDSALYLCASSLVGQGGNQPQHFGDGTRLSIL.

This clonotype was observed at least ten times. The chain combines TRBV7-2 with TRBJ2-5, with D perhaps TRBD2 (6 bases). Germline V gene lookup returns CDR1 SGHTA and CDR2 FQGNSA. Trimming took off 3 bases at V and 1 base at J, with 12 bases between the two ends. This CDR3 region has 15 residues. CDR3 protein: CASSLSAGTQETQYF. The DNA for the CDR3 is TGTGCCAGCAGCTTGTCAGCGGGTACCCAAGAGACCCAGTACTTC. The full variable domain, completed using reference TRBV7-2 and TRBJ2-5, is GAGVSQSPSNKVTEKGKDVELRCDPISGHTALYWYRQSLGQGLEFLIYFQGNSAPDKSGLPSDRFSAERTGGSVSTLTIQRTQQEDSAVYLCASSLSAGTQETQYFGPGTRLLVL.

This clonotype showed up many times. The rearrangement joins TRBV9 to TRBJ2-1; 8 nucleotides align to TRBD2. J lost 6 bases, V lost 4 bases, and 3 bases had no gene match. The CDR3 consists of 13 residues. Germline V lookup: CDR1 SGDLS, CDR2 YYNGEE. CDR3 sequence reads: CASSTTSGNEQFF. The CDR3 DNA reads as TGTGCCAGCAGCACTACTAGCGGCAATGAGCAGTTCTTC.

This clonotype occurred a few times. The J gene is TRBJ1-2, the V gene TRBV7-2, with D unclear. This CDR3 has 14 residues. From germline, CDR1 is SGHTA and CDR2 FQGNSA. V lost 7 bases and J 7 bases, leaving 19 bases between the germline ends. In DNA form, the CDR3 reads TGTGCCAGCACCCAATGGGCCCTGGATGGTGGCTACACCTTC. This encodes CASTQWALDGGYTF.

In its sample, this clonotype was seen a few times. The chain recombines TRBV6-2 or TRBV6-3 with TRBJ2-7; TRBD2 is a possible D gene (5 bases). V was pared by 2 bases and J by 3 bases, with 17 bases between. The CDR3 contains 16 residues. CDR1 MNHEY and CDR2 SVGEGT come from the germline V gene. CDR3 region: CASSYPKFERSYEQYF. DNA for the CDR3: TGTGCCAGCAGTTACCCCAAATTCGAGCGGAGCTACGAGCAGTACTTC.

The rearrangement joins TRBV11-2 to TRBJ2-3; unclear D gene. The germline V gene has CDR1 SGHAT and CDR2 FQNNGV. Between the trimmed V and J ends, which lost 5 bases and 14 bases, there was a span of 14 bases. The CDR3 covers 11 residues. CDR3 protein: CASSPGPLGYF. CDR3 nucleotides: TGTGCCAGCAGCCCCGGACCATTGGGGTATTTT.

The J gene is TRBJ2-1, the V gene TRBV6-2 or TRBV6-3; D is perhaps TRBD2 (6 bases). V lost 5 bases and J 9 bases, leaving 14 bases between the germline ends. Germline CDR1 is MNHEY and CDR2 is SVGEGT. The CDR3 sequence is 13 residues long. The CDR3 sequence: CASSPHSGLEQFF. CDR3 nucleotides: TGTGCCAGCAGTCCTCATAGCGGTCTTGAGCAGTTCTTC.

The table lists this clonotype with a few counts. The chain combines TRBV11-2 with TRBJ2-5; D call uncertain. Trimming cost V 2 bases and J 3 bases, with 10 bases left between them. The CDR3 has 14 residues. Per the germline V gene, CDR1 is SGHAT and CDR2 is FQNNGV. In DNA, the CDR3 is TGTGCCAGCAGCTTATCGAGTCCTAAAGAGACCCAGTACTTC. Translating gives CASSLSSPKETQYF.

The chain recombines TRBV12-3 or TRBV12-4 with TRBJ2-1; D may be TRBD2 (6 bases). The CDR3 contains 15 residues. V dropped 5 bases and J dropped 6 bases, with 17 bases sitting between them. Written as DNA, the CDR3 is TGTGCCAGCAGTCAGGGACGGCGGAGGGGCAATGAGCAGTTCTTC. Its translation: CASSQGRRRGNEQFF.

This chain uses TRBV7-4 with TRBJ1-1; D possibly corresponds to TRBD1 (5 bases). CDR1 SGHVT and CDR2 SQSDAQ come from the germline V gene. The CDR3 is made up of 14 amino acids. Trimming pared 2 bases from V and 7 bases from J, leaving 14 bases between. The DNA of the CDR3 is TGTGCCAGCAGCTTACCCATTGGCAGGGTTGAAGCTTTCTTT. This gives the protein CASSLPIGRVEAFF.

This clonotype was seen more than once but under ten times. The CDR3 coding sequence is TGCAGCGTTGAACTCCTAGCGGTGGACAATGAGCAGTTCTTC. Its translation: CSVELLAVDNEQFF. V is TRBV29-1 and J is TRBJ2-1; 7 nucleotides align to TRBD2. J was trimmed by 5 bases and V by 2 bases; bases with no gene match: 6. The germline V gene encodes CDR1 SQVTM and CDR2 ANQGSEA. This CDR3 region has 14 residues.

In this sample, this clonotype turned up a few times. The chain uses TRBV7-8 and TRBJ2-1; unclear D gene. Trimming cost V 1 base and J 12 bases, with 7 bases left between them. This CDR3 region has 11 residues. CDR1 SGHVS and CDR2 FQNEAQ come from the germline V gene. The CDR3 DNA follows: TGTGCCAGCAGCTTAGAAGGTCGGCAGTTCTTC. Encoded protein: CASSLEGRQFF. Full variable domain (missing parts from reference TRBV7-8 and TRBJ2-1): GAGVSQSPRYKVAKRGQDVALRCDPISGHVSLFWYQQALGQGPEFLTYFQNEAQLDKSGLPSDRFFAERPEGSVSTLKIQRTQQEDSAVYLCASSLEGRQFFGPGTRLTVL.

The chain has TRBV9 and TRBJ1-2; 12 nucleotides line up with TRBD1. Trimming removed 2 bases from V and 5 bases from J; junction bases left unmatched: 10. Germline V gene sequence: CDR1 SGDLS, CDR2 YYNGEE. There are 17 residues in the CDR3. The CDR3 coding sequence is TGTGCCAGCAGCGTGGGACAGGGGGCTTTATTGGGGTATGGCTACACCTTC. Its protein is CASSVGQGALLGYGYTF.

J is TRBJ1-5 and V is TRBV28; weak D call: TRBD1 (6 bases). Germline V lookup: CDR1 MDHEN, CDR2 SYDVKM. The CDR3 has 15 residues. The ends were cut back, 8 bases at V and 0 bases at J, with 14 bases in the middle. The CDR3: CASQGTLFSNQPQHF. Here the CDR3 DNA reads TGTGCCAGCCAAGGGACATTATTTAGCAATCAGCCCCAGCATTTT.

This chain links TRBV6-1 with TRBJ2-7; D call uncertain. The V gene's germline CDR1 is MNHNS and CDR2 SASEGT. V lost 4 bases and J lost 0, with 22 bases in between. This CDR3 has 18 residues. This CDR3 is CASSAIDGRFGFSYEQYV. The CDR3 coding sequence is TGTGCCAGCAGTGCGATTGATGGCCGATTCGGCTTCTCCTACGAGCAGTACGTC.

This chain connects TRBV10-3 to TRBJ2-5, with D hard to call. Trimming took off 3 bases at V and 5 bases at J, with 19 bases between the two ends. Germline assignment: CDR1 ENHRY and CDR2 SYGVKD. The CDR3 runs 16 residues. The DNA of the CDR3 is TGTGCCATCAGTGACCGGACCTCGGTGGGTCAGGAGACCCAGTACTTC. This gives the protein CAISDRTSVGQETQYF.